This TCR delta chain was recorded in a study of gamma-delta T cells after stem cell transplantation listed by TCRdb under 2016. From the cysteine up to the phenylalanine, the CDR3 has a length of 14 residues. The DNA shown is the 42-base CDR3, in frame from base 1. V is shortened by 4 bases, J by 0 bases, and the region joining them spans 11 bases. Based on the germline V gene, the CDR1 and CDR2 sequences are GEAIGNYY and EKD. Libraries were prepared through RT-PCR. Sequenced using an Illumina MiSeq. Public reads were reanalyzed in TCRdb with CATT, and rows carrying the same DNA were merged afterwards. The sample includes some 1,100 delta-chain clones, with more than 3.5% observed a single time. The ten largest clones take up approximately 30% of the sample. This clone is judged large (0.1 to 1%). No cognate antigen has been identified for it. Nothing much larger sits one base from this clone, and base qualities are not available.

The chain links TRDV2 with TRDJ1; matching of 5 bases hints at TRDD2 as the D gene. The sample taken for sequencing was gamma-delta T cells. This TCR came from a human donor. It is not recorded whose cells these are; they may come from a transplant donor. The nucleotide sequence reads TGTGCCTGTGATGAAGTCCTAGACACCGATAAACTCATCTTT. This codes for CACDEVLDTDKLIF.